What follows is one T cell receptor (beta chain) and its context. Its antigen is undetermined. This entry comes from a study of cytomegalovirus exposure and HLA in healthy donors. Across the whole study: In a later analysis, the roughly 120 validation repertoires were reported to have used the same platform as the approximately 700 first-cohort repertoires. Broader study findings: Investigators reported more than 150 TCR beta chains as tied to cytomegalovirus.

The CDR3 covers 14 residues. Trimming took 2 bases from V and 3 from J, leaving 10 bases between them. Germline V gene data show CDR1 as SNHLY and CDR2 as FYNNEI. Sequencing used immunoSEQ multiplex PCR; TCRdb keeps in-frame clones, though not all of them. The sample consists of roughly 250,000 clones, 75% to 90% of them appearing once. The specimen was PBMCs. The clonotype originates from a woman aged 25 to 39 in good health and CMV-seropositive. J is TRBJ2-5 and V is TRBV2, with D perhaps matching TRBD2 (5 bases). CDR3 bases: TGTGCCAGCAGTGAAAGGAGGCCAGAAGAGACCCAGTACTTC. Protein: CASSERRPEETQYF. The full variable domain, rest sourced from reference TRBV2 and TRBJ2-5, is EPEVTQTPSHQVTQMGQEVILRCVPISNHLYFYWYRQILGQKVEFLVSFYNNEISEKSEIFDDQFSVERPDGSNFTLKIRSTKLEDSAMYFCASSERRPEETQYFGPGTRLLVL.